The 23 T cell receptor beta chains below were found in one sample sequenced in a study of T-cell memory formation after mild COVID-19. TCRdb re-called the 5' RACE reads through MiXCR, storing one row per CDR3 protein. The repertoire consists of around 470,000 distinct CDR3 sequences, with 15% to 20% occurring once and the leading ten covering about 8.1%. Material for sequencing was PBMCs or a T cell subset sorted from them (not recorded which). All receptors come from an adult woman who had mild COVID-19 (a few samples of this study predate the infection). Cell type and time point are not known.

The sample holds one count of this clonotype. V is TRBV20-1 and J is TRBJ1-6; no clear D gene. The CDR3 length is 13 residues. CDR1 DFQATT and CDR2 SNEGSKA come from the germline V gene (reference sequence). Between the trimmed V and J ends, which lost 6 bases and 5 bases, there was a span of 11 bases. The CDR3 DNA follows: TGCAGTGCCAAGGGAGTTAATAATTCACCCCTCCACTTT. This translates into CSAKGVNNSPLHF.

V is TRBV24-1 and J is TRBJ2-7; D might be TRBD2 (5 bases). The CDR3 consists of 12 residues. The germline V gene encodes CDR1 KGHDR and CDR2 SFDVKD. V lost 3 bases to trimming and J lost 6 bases, with 8 bases between them. The CDR3 DNA sequence: TGTGCCACCAGTGATCTGGGGAGCGAGCAGTACTTC. It specifies CATSDLGSEQYF.

In this sample, this clonotype turned up a few times. V is TRBV4-2 and J is TRBJ1-4, with no clear D. The V end was cut by 1 base, the J end by 4 bases, with 13 bases between. CDR1 and CDR2 (germline): LGHNA, YNFKEQ. The length of the CDR3 is 16 residues. CDR3: CASSQVVSRYNEKLFF. CDR3 DNA sequence: TGTGCCAGCAGCCAAGTGGTTAGCAGGTATAATGAAAAACTGTTTTTT.

This chain connects TRBV27 to TRBJ2-1, with 7 bases matching TRBD2. The J segment lost 8 bases and the V segment lost 4 bases, leaving 2 bases of the junction unmatched. CDR3 length: 12 amino acids. Germline loops: CDR1 MNHEY, CDR2 SMNVEV (reference sequence). The CDR3 here is CASSWGGHEQFF. The DNA for the CDR3 is TGTGCCAGCAGTTGGGGGGGACATGAGCAGTTCTTC.

The chain employs TRBV5-1 and TRBJ1-5; tentative D call: TRBD1 (6 bases). V was clipped by 1 base and J by 9 bases, with 11 bases between them. This CDR3 is built from 13 residues. Germline-derived CDR1 and CDR2 are SGHRS and YFSETQ. The CDR3 DNA reads TGCGCCAGCAGCTTGACAGGGTCCGGGCCCCAGCATTTT. Its translation is CASSLTGSGPQHF. Full variable domain (rest looked up from reference TRBV5-1 and TRBJ1-5): KAGVTQTPRYLIKTRGQQVTLSCSPISGHRSVSWYQQTPGQGLQFLFEYFSETQRNKGNFPGRFSGRQFSNSRSEMNVSTLELGDSALYLCASSLTGSGPQHFGDGTRLSIL.

V usage is TRBV6-2 or TRBV6-3 and J usage is TRBJ2-1; D call uncertain. This CDR3 comprises 13 residues. Trimming took off 5 bases at V and 5 bases at J, with 10 bases between the two ends. CDR1 is MNHEY and CDR2 is SVGEGT in the germline V gene. The CDR3 protein is CASSVLDDNEQFF. The DNA for the CDR3 is TGTGCCAGCAGTGTACTCGATGACAATGAGCAGTTCTTC.

This clonotype was counted only a few times. V and J are TRBV18 and TRBJ1-1; no definite D call. Trimming took 2 bases from V and 5 from J, leaving 15 bases between them. The CDR3 is 15 amino acids. Germline CDR1 KGHSH, CDR2 LQKENI. The CDR3 bases are TGTGCCAGCTCACCAAGCGGGCTCCGGAAAACTGAAGCTTTCTTT. This codes for CASSPSGLRKTEAFF.

This clonotype was detected many times. The V call is TRBV12-3 or TRBV12-4, the J call TRBJ1-5; no reliable D call. The CDR3 is 13 residues long. Trimming shortened V by 8 bases and J by 3 bases, and 11 bases separated the two germline ends. Here the CDR3 DNA reads TGTGCCAGCGCACCGGGATTCAATCAGCCCCAGCATTTT. This gives the protein CASAPGFNQPQHF.

The chain recombines TRBV29-1 with TRBJ2-7, with D possibly matching TRBD2 (5 bases). In germline, CDR1 is SQVTM, CDR2 ANQGSEA. This CDR3 is 13 amino acids long. Trimming cost V 7 bases and J 3 bases, with 16 bases left between them. The CDR3 is CSEADATYYEQYF. The CDR3 bases are TGCAGCGAAGCGGACGCAACATACTACGAGCAGTACTTC.

The chain couples TRBV5-1 to TRBJ2-7, with a weak D call TRBD1 (5 bases). Germline V gives CDR1 SGHRS, CDR2 YFSETQ. Trimming shortened V by 4 bases and J by 2 bases, and 16 bases separated the two germline ends. The CDR3 totals 15 residues. CDR3 sequence: CASSPPGRAAYEQYF. The CDR3 nucleotides are TGCGCCAGCAGCCCCCCCGGCAGGGCGGCCTACGAGCAGTACTTC.

This clonotype was seen a few times. J is TRBJ1-5 and V is TRBV7-2; the D gene is possibly TRBD1 (5 bases). There are 16 residues in the CDR3. The germline V gene has CDR1 SGHTA and CDR2 FQGNSA. Between the trimmed V and J ends, which lost 1 base and 6 bases, there was a span of 16 bases. The CDR3 loop is CASSLVGGAQSQPQHF. CDR3 DNA sequence: TGTGCCAGCAGCTTAGTTGGAGGGGCGCAGAGTCAGCCCCAGCATTTT.

This chain joins TRBV7-2 and TRBJ2-3, with D possibly being TRBD2 (6 bases). Trimming took 5 bases from V and 2 from J, leaving 11 bases between them. The length of the CDR3 is 14 residues. The germline gives CDR1 SGHTA, CDR2 FQGNSA. The DNA for the CDR3 is TGTGCCAGCAGCGCGGGACTCCACACAGATACGCAGTATTTT. Encoded protein: CASSAGLHTDTQYF. Full variable domain (missing parts from reference TRBV7-2 and TRBJ2-3): GAGVSQSPSNKVTEKGKDVELRCDPISGHTALYWYRQSLGQGLEFLIYFQGNSAPDKSGLPSDRFSAERTGGSVSTLTIQRTQQEDSAVYLCASSAGLHTDTQYFGPGTRLTVL.

On this clonotype itself: The junction and the germline gene differ at one end; a read error may be behind it. This sequence joins TRBV5-1 and TRBJ1-6; unclear D gene. The CDR3 is made up of 11 amino acids. Germline V gene lookup returns CDR1 SGHRS and CDR2 YFSETQ. The CDR3 loop reads CSGSYNSPLHF. CDR3 nucleotides: TGTTCGGGATCCTATAATTCACCCCTCCACTTT.

There are many counts of this clonotype. This chain joins TRBV10-3 and TRBJ2-1, with D perhaps TRBD2 (6 bases). Germline V gene data show CDR1 as ENHRY and CDR2 as SYGVKD. Trimming stripped 6 bases from V and 6 bases from J, with 15 bases between. This CDR3 contains 14 residues. The DNA for the CDR3 is TGTGCCATCAGGGGGGGACCGGAGGCCAATGAGCAGTTCTTC. This codes for CAIRGGPEANEQFF.

This clonotype showed up just a few times. The CDR3 is CASSRAIAGGQLDTQYF. DNA of the CDR3: TGTGCCAGCAGCCGAGCAATAGCGGGAGGGCAATTAGATACGCAGTATTTT. The V gene is TRBV9, the J gene TRBJ2-3; 11 bases line up with TRBD2. The CDR3 length is 17 residues. J was trimmed by 5 bases and V by 4 bases; bases with no gene match: 12. Germline CDR1 is SGDLS and CDR2 is YYNGEE.

The J gene is TRBJ2-5, the V gene TRBV21-1; the table's D call of TRBD2 was not tested on the DNA. TRBV21-1 is tagged as a pseudogene. This CDR3 is built from 20 residues. Written as DNA, the CDR3 is TGTGCCAGCAGCACCAGAGGGCATCTAGCGGGGGGGCCGGGTTATGAGACCCAGTACTTC. Protein product: CASSTRGHLAGGPGYETQYF.

This clonotype was observed at least ten times. This rearrangement joins TRBV7-9 to TRBJ2-5, with TRBD1 as a possible D gene (6 bases). Trimming cost V 2 bases and J 5 bases, with 6 bases left between them. CDR1 is SEHNR, CDR2 FQNEAQ, per germline (reference sequence). This CDR3 contains 12 residues. CDR3 protein: CASSLQGETQYF. The CDR3 DNA reads TGTGCCAGCAGCTTACAGGGGGAGACCCAGTACTTC.

The rearrangement links TRBV15 to TRBJ1-2; TRBD1 might be the D (5 bases). Germline loops: CDR1 LNHNV, CDR2 YYDKDF (reference sequence). This CDR3 is built from 16 residues. V lost 0 bases and J lost 6, with 17 bases in between. CDR3 sequence: CATSRDFGTTENGYTF. The CDR3 coding sequence is TGTGCCACCAGCAGAGATTTTGGGACTACGGAGAATGGCTACACCTTC.

In its sample, this clonotype was seen a few times. The chain couples TRBV9 to TRBJ2-3; the D is unclear. The germline V and J ends were trimmed by 0 bases and 2 bases, with 13 bases remaining between them. CDR3 length: 16 residues. Germline V gene sequence: CDR1 SGDLS, CDR2 YYNGEE. The DNA of the CDR3 is TGTGCCAGCAGCGTAGCTCCTCACATAAACACAGATACGCAGTATTTT. It specifies CASSVAPHINTDTQYF. The full variable domain, rest sourced from reference TRBV9 and TRBJ2-3, is DSGVTQTPKHLITATGQRVTLRCSPRSGDLSVYWYQQSLDQGLQFLIQYYNGEERAKGNILERFSAQQFPDLHSELNLSSLELGDSALYFCASSVAPHINTDTQYFGPGTRLTVL.

V and J are TRBV15 and TRBJ1-1; D gene ambiguous. V gave up 0 bases and J gave up 8 bases, with 16 bases separating them. The CDR3 runs 15 residues. The germline V gene encodes CDR1 LNHNV and CDR2 YYDKDF (reference sequence). CDR3 sequence: CATSRDRAGAKEAFF. The CDR3 nucleotides read TGTGCCACCAGCAGAGATCGGGCAGGCGCGAAGGAAGCTTTCTTT.

This clonotype was detected only a few times. The chain uses TRBV5-6 and TRBJ1-2; D is undetermined. This CDR3 is 14 amino acids long. CDR1 and CDR2 from the germline V gene are SGHDT and YYEEEE. The germline V and J ends were trimmed by 4 bases and 4 bases, with 14 bases remaining between them. The CDR3 loop is CASSTAGGFYGYTF. CDR3 DNA sequence: TGTGCCAGCAGCACCGCGGGAGGGTTCTATGGCTACACCTTC.

This chain links TRBV27 with TRBJ1-2, with TRBD1 matching over 9 bases. CDR3 size: 17 residues. Looked up from germline, CDR1 is MNHEY and CDR2 is SMNVEV (reference sequence). Trimming cost V 6 bases and J 7 bases; bases outside gene matches: 18. The CDR3 sequence: CASSMGRGTGSYSGYTF. The DNA of the CDR3 is TGTGCCAGCAGCATGGGGCGGGGGACAGGGTCGTACAGTGGCTACACCTTC.

This clonotype has a count of ten or more. The rearrangement links TRBV7-3 to TRBJ1-2, with TRBD1 identical over 10 bases. CDR1 is SGHTA, CDR2 FQGTGA, per germline. This CDR3 contains 13 residues. V was clipped by 3 bases and J by 8 bases; unmatched bases: 3. The CDR3 reads CASSFGDRGGYTF. The CDR3 DNA is TGTGCCAGCAGCTTCGGGGACAGGGGCGGCTACACCTTC.